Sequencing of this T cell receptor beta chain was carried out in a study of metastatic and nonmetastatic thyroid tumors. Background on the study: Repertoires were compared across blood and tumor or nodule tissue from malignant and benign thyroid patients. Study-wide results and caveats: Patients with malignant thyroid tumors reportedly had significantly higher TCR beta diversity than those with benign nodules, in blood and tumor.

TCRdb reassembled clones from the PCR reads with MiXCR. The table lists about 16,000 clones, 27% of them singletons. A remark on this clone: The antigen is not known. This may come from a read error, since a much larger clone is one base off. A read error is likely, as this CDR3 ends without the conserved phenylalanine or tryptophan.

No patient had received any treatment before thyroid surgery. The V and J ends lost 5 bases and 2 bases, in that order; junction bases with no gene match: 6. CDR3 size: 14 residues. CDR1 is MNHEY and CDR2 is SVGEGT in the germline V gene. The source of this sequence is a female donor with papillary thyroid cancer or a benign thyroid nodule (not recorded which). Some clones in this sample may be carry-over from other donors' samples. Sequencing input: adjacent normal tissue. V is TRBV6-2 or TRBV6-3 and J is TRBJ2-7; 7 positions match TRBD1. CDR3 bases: TGTGCCAGCAGTCAACAGGGGCACCCCTACGAGCAGTACCTC. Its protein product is CASSQQGHPYEQYL.